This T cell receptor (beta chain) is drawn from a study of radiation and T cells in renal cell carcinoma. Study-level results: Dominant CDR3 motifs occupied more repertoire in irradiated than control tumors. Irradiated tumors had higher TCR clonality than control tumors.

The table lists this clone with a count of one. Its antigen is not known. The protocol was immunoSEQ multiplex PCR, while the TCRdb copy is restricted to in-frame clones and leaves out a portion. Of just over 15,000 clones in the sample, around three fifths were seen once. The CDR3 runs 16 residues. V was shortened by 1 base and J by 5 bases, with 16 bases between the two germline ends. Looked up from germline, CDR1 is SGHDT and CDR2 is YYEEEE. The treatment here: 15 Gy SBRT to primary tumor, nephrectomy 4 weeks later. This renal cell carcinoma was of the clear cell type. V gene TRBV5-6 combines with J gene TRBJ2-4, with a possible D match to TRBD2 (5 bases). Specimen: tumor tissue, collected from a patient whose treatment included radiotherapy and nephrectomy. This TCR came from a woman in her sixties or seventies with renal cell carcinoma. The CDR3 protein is CASSLIGRRSENIQYF. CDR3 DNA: TGTGCCAGCAGCTTGATAGGACGGAGGTCGGAAAACATTCAGTACTTC. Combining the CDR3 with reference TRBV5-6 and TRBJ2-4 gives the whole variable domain DAGVTQSPTHLIKTRGQQVTLRCSPKSGHDTVSWYQQALGQGPQFIFQYYEEEERQRGNFPDRFSGHQFPNYSSELNVNALLLGDSALYLCASSLIGRRSENIQYFGAGTRLSVL.